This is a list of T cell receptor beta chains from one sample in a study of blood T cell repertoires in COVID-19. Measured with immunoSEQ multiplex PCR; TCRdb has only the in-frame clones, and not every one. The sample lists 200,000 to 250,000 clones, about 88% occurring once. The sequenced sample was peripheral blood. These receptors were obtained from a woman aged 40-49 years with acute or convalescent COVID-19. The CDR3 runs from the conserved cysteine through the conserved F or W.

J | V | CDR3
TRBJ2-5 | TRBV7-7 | CASSLDPTKETQYF
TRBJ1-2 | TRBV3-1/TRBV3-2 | CASSQDSGGGGYTF
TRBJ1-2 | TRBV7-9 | CASTLFLVERSGYTF
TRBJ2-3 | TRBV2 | CASSEGGLAGGRTDTQYF
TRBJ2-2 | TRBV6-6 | CASSSRGGLSGELFF
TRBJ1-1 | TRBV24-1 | CATPEEAFF
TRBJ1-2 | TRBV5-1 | CASSSFDRGDYGYTF
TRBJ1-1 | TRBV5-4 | CASSSQRETEAFF
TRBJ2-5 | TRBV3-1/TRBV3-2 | CASSQEQGVETQYF
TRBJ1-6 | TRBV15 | CATSRGMPGNSPLHF
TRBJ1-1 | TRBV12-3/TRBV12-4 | CASSLHFTEAFF
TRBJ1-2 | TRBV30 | CAHGTALGGYTF
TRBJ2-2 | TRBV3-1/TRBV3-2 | CASSQVSGGLLNTGELFF
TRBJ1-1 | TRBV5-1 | CASSPGRGGLGTEAFF
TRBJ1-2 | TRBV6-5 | CASREHEATGYTF
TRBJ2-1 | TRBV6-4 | CASSDRLAGNEQFF
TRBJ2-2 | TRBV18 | CASSPSWTENTGELFF
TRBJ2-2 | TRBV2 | CASSDPRRTANTGELFF
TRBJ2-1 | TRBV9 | CASSPRDTYNEQFF
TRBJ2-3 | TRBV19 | CASSITRYTDTQYF
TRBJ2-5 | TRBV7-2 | CASSLGFGTSGGRETQYF
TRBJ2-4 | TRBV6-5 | CASSYDRDRGNIQYF
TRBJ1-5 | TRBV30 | CAWSRNRGHQPQHF
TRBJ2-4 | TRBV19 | CASSIDHQGLAKNIQYF
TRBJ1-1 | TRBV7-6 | CASSFPGTGNTEAFF
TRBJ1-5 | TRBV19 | CASLSQGAGQPQHF
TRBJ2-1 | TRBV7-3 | CASSLDIAASYNEQFF
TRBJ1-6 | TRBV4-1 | CASSHETGMRSPLHF
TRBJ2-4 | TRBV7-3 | CASSPTPGQGAKNIQYF
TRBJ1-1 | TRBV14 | CATWRGTGGPEAFF
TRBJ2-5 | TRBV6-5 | CASRDQAGGSETQYF
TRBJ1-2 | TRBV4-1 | CASSQDQERSIFNYGYTF
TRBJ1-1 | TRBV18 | CASSHYRDRGIPLLATEAFF
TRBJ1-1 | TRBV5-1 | CASSSGQGPEAFF
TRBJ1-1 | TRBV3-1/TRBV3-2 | CASSRGSSGTEAFF
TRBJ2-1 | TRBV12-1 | CASSSGTSGGPSSYNEQFF
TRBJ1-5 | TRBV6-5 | CASGAGRQPQHF
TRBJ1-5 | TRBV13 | CASSLGTSNQPQHF
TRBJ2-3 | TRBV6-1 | CASSELTDTQYF
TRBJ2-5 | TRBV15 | CATSRDREETQYF
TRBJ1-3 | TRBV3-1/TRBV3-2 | CASSQQGATGNTIYF
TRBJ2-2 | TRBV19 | CASSGEGTGLTGELFF
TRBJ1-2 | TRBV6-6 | CASRRDSPGYTF
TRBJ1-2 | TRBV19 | CASSSVDGANYGYTF
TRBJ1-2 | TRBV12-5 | CASGLVPQGSYGYTF
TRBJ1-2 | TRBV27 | CASSEGVGAYGYTF
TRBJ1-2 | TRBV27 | CASSLSLTGAWSF
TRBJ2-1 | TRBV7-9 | CASSPEAGGYNEQFF